One sample yielded the 19 T cell receptor beta chains listed below, sequenced in a study of shared clonotypes between healthy human individuals. Profiling relied on immunoSEQ multiplex PCR, and the TCRdb table lists in-frame clones only, not all of them. The sample lists hundreds of thousands of clones, less than 80% occurring once. The sequencing sample was made of memory CD4+ T cells sorted from blood. The subset here: CD45RA-negative fraction. All receptors come from a woman younger than 45 in good health.

This clone was recorded many times. The chain links TRBV7-8 to TRBJ1-2, with no clear D. This CDR3 is 14 amino acids long. Trimming removed 10 bases from V and 4 bases from J, with 19 bases in between. CDR1 is SGHVS and CDR2 is FQNEAQ in the germline V gene. This chain's CDR3 is CATSSGSPLYGYTF. The DNA for the CDR3 is TGTGCCACCTCCTCGGGCAGCCCCCTCTATGGCTACACCTTC.

The V and J genes are TRBV15 and TRBJ1-1, with no clear D. Looked up from germline, CDR1 is LNHNV and CDR2 is YYDKDF (reference sequence). The V end lost 8 bases, the J end lost 0 bases, and 13 bases lay between the germline ends. This CDR3 has 14 residues. CDR3: CATQRSSMNTEAFF. The CDR3 nucleotides read TGTGCCACCCAACGAAGCAGCATGAACACTGAAGCTTTCTTT.

This chain uses TRBV5-4 with TRBJ2-7; 12 bases align to TRBD2. The germline V gene encodes CDR1 SGHNT and CDR2 YYREEE (reference sequence). The trim removed 1 base at V and 0 bases at J, leaving 5 bases unmatched. The CDR3 has 17 amino acids. The CDR3 loop is CASSLPGTSGYSYEQYF. The CDR3 coding sequence is TGTGCCAGCAGCTTGCCCGGGACTAGCGGGTACTCCTACGAGCAGTACTTC.

The rearrangement links TRBV11-2 to TRBJ2-1, with TRBD2 matching over 14 bases. The germline V gene has CDR1 SGHAT and CDR2 FQNNGV. V lost 3 bases to trimming and J lost 10 bases; unmatched junction nucleotides: 8. The CDR3 has 16 amino acids. The CDR3 reads CASSLMRGLAGVEQFF. CDR3 in DNA: TGTGCCAGCAGCTTGATGAGGGGACTAGCGGGAGTCGAGCAGTTCTTC.

The gene calls are TRBV5-4 and TRBJ1-2, with 10 bases identical to TRBD1. Per germline, CDR1 SGHNT and CDR2 YYREEE (reference sequence). CDR3 length: 20 amino acids. V lost 2 bases, J lost 4 bases, and 20 bases stayed unmatched. This chain's CDR3 is CASSLQYRDRGRGSGYGYTF. Here the CDR3 DNA reads TGTGCCAGCAGCTTACAGTACCGGGACAGGGGTAGGGGAAGTGGCTATGGCTACACCTTC. Using reference TRBV5-4 and TRBJ1-2 for the parts outside the CDR3, the full variable domain is ETGVTQSPTHLIKTRGQQVTLRCSSQSGHNTVSWYQQALGQGPQFIFQYYREEENGRGNFPPRFSGLQFPNYSSELNVNALELDDSALYLCASSLQYRDRGRGSGYGYTFGSGTRLTVV.

Written as DNA, the CDR3 is TGTGCCAGCAGTGTCAGACAGGCGCACCTCTCTGGAAACACCATATATTTT. Amino acids: CASSVRQAHLSGNTIYF. This chain links TRBV6-1 with TRBJ1-3, with D maybe TRBD1 (6 bases). This CDR3 has 17 residues. Germline V lookup: CDR1 MNHNS, CDR2 SASEGT. The V end was cut by 4 bases, the J end by 0 bases, with 16 bases between.

The genes are TRBV7-9 and TRBJ1-1; tentative D call: TRBD1 (5 bases). Per the germline V gene, CDR1 is SEHNR and CDR2 is FQNEAQ (reference sequence). The CDR3 totals 15 residues. V lost 3 bases and J 0 bases, leaving 11 bases between the germline ends. The CDR3 here is CASSFYTGLNTEAFF. The CDR3 bases are TGTGCCAGCAGCTTCTACACAGGACTGAACACTGAAGCTTTCTTT. The variable domain in full, completed from reference TRBV7-9 and TRBJ1-1, reads DTGVSQNPRHKITKRGQNVTFRCDPISEHNRLYWYRQTLGQGPEFLTYFQNEAQLEKSRLLSDRFSAERPKGSFSTLEIQRTEQGDSAMYLCASSFYTGLNTEAFFGQGTRLTVV.

The rearrangement joins TRBV5-1 to TRBJ2-6; TRBD2 matches at 8 bases. In germline, CDR1 is SGHRS, CDR2 YFSETQ. This CDR3 contains 18 residues. V trimming: 0 bases; J trimming: 0 bases; junction bases outside the gene matches: 5. CDR3 protein: CASSLVFSGVSGANVLTF. CDR3 bases: TGCGCCAGCAGCTTGGTGTTTAGCGGGGTCTCTGGGGCCAACGTCCTGACTTTC.

This chain links TRBV5-5 with TRBJ1-5; 9 bases are a match to TRBD1. Germline loops: CDR1 SGHKS, CDR2 YYEKEE (reference sequence). This CDR3 is built from 15 residues. V lost 4 bases and J lost 1; bases outside the gene matches: 3. This CDR3 reads CASSPGTGSNQPQHF. The CDR3 region has the DNA TGTGCCAGCAGCCCCGGGACAGGGAGCAATCAGCCCCAGCATTTT.

This sequence joins TRBV27 and TRBJ2-2; 12 bases map to TRBD2. Per the germline V gene, CDR1 is MNHEY and CDR2 is SMNVEV (reference sequence). V shed 6 bases, J shed 4 bases, and the junction held 9 bases outside the gene matches. The CDR3 runs to 17 residues. CDR3 amino acids: CASRLTASGRATGELFF. The CDR3, as DNA: TGTGCCAGCAGGTTAACTGCTAGCGGGAGGGCCACCGGGGAGCTGTTTTTT.

The chain carries TRBV7-2 and TRBJ2-7; 7 nucleotides match TRBD1. This CDR3 has 17 amino acids. Germline lookup yields CDR1 SGHTA and CDR2 FQGNSA. Trimming at V came to 1 base and at J to 2 bases, leaving 11 bases not matched to a gene. DNA of the CDR3: TGTGCCAGCAGCTTAGTTGCAGGGGGAATGTCTCCCTACGAGCAGTACTTC. Protein: CASSLVAGGMSPYEQYF.

This clone was recorded a few times. The chain employs TRBV4-1 and TRBJ2-1, with 7 bases that match TRBD2. The CDR3 is 16 residues long. The junction had 10 bases not matched to a gene; V was cut back by 0 bases and J by 8 bases. Germline CDR1 MGHRA, CDR2 YSYEKL. CDR3 nucleotide sequence: TGCGCCAGCAGCCAAGAAAAAGCGGGATTAGGAGATGAGCAGTTCTTC. This codes for CASSQEKAGLGDEQFF.

The chain is built from TRBV15 and TRBJ2-7, with a weak D call TRBD2 (6 bases). Germline assignment: CDR1 LNHNV and CDR2 YYDKDF (reference sequence). V lost 1 base and J lost 0, with 13 bases in between. This CDR3 contains 16 residues. The CDR3 DNA reads as TGTGCCACCAGCAGAGGCTTTAGTAGCGGCTCCTACGAGCAGTACTTC. It codes for CATSRGFSSGSYEQYF.

In this sample, this clone turned up many times. The chain has TRBV19 and TRBJ1-2; D unclear. Germline lookup yields CDR1 LNHDA and CDR2 SQIVND (reference sequence). The CDR3 runs 13 residues. The V and J ends lost 0 bases and 5 bases respectively, with 7 bases between them. In nucleotides, the CDR3 is TGTGCCAGTAGTATAGAAGCAGATTATGGCTACACCTTC. This gives the protein CASSIEADYGYTF.

This clone has at least ten counts. Its ends do not fully match the called genes, so a read error is possible. The chain joins TRBV25-1 to TRBJ2-7; TRBD2 matches at 13 bases. This CDR3 has 13 amino acids. Germline V gene sequence: CDR1 MGHDK, CDR2 SYGVNS. This CDR3 is CASSEPGLAGLNF. CDR3 sequence (DNA): TGTGCCAGCAGTGAGCCGGGACTAGCGGGACTAAACTTC.

The chain has TRBV28 and TRBJ2-1; a possible D gene is TRBD2 (6 bases). V lost 4 bases, J lost 12 bases, and 13 bases lay in between. Germline values: CDR1 MDHEN, CDR2 SYDVKM. This CDR3 is built from 12 residues. CDR3 region: CASSSWRGAQFF. The CDR3 coding sequence is TGTGCCAGCAGTTCGTGGAGGGGTGCGCAGTTCTTC.

This clone was seen a few times. The chain carries TRBV2 and TRBJ1-2; no definite D call. V lost 4 bases, J lost 8 bases, and 8 bases lay in between. The length of the CDR3 is 11 residues. Germline-derived CDR1 and CDR2 are SNHLY and FYNNEI. Here the CDR3 DNA reads TGTGCCAGCAGTGTAAGCATGGGCTACACCTTC. Its translation: CASSVSMGYTF.

The CDR3 coding sequence is TGTGCCTGGAGTAGCGGGACAGGGGGCGAGGCTAATGAAAAACTGTTTTTT. This sequence encodes CAWSSGTGGEANEKLFF. The rearrangement links TRBV30 to TRBJ1-4, with 12 positions matching TRBD1. The CDR3 sequence is 17 residues long. V shed 2 bases and J 3 bases; nucleotides not matched to a gene: 7. Germline V gives CDR1 GTSNPN, CDR2 SVGIG (reference sequence). Drawing the rest from reference TRBV30 and TRBJ1-4, the complete variable domain is SQTIHQWPATLVQPVGSPLSLECTVEGTSNPNLYWYRQAAGRGLQLLFYSVGIGQISSEVPQNLSASRPQDRQFILSSKKLLLSDSGFYLCAWSSGTGGEANEKLFFGSGTQLSVL.

The chain joins TRBV2 to TRBJ2-7; D is undetermined. The CDR3 runs 16 residues. From germline, CDR1 is SNHLY and CDR2 FYNNEI. The V gene lost 2 bases and the J gene lost 4 bases, with 18 bases spanning the gap. The CDR3 coding sequence is TGTGCCAGCAGTGAACAGTGGGGTGGCACGGCTTACGAGCAGTACTTC. This translates into CASSEQWGGTAYEQYF.